The 30 T cell receptor beta chains reported below all come from one sample, sequenced in a study of Ad26.COV2.S vaccination and SARS-CoV-2 variants. Sequencing was performed with immunoSEQ multiplex PCR; in TCRdb, only in-frame clones are kept and a portion is missing. The repertoire has approximately 300,000 clones, just over 85% of them found once; the top ten carry around 2%. Treatment described: roughly 18 received Ad26.COV2.S at low or high dose, single or two shots; a few received placebo; per-sample allocation not given. After the first vaccine or placebo injection, samples were drawn on day 63. The material was peripheral blood, obtained in a trial of Ad26.COV2.S vaccine versus placebo. The receptors come from a person between 18 and 60 years old who received the Ad26.COV2.S COVID-19 vaccine or a placebo.

The genes are TRBV4-1 and TRBJ2-3; D unclear. Between the trimmed V and J ends, which lost 4 bases and 3 bases, there was a span of 14 bases. Germline V gene lookup returns CDR1 MGHRA and CDR2 YSYEKL. The CDR3 runs to 15 residues. For the CDR3, the DNA is TGCGCCAGCAGCCTCCACAGAATCCCAACAGATACGCAGTATTTT. Residues: CASSLHRIPTDTQYF.

J is TRBJ2-3 and V is TRBV30; D is tentatively TRBD1 or TRBD2 (5 bases each). The length of the CDR3 is 14 residues. Trimming shortened V by 4 bases and J by 3 bases, and 14 bases separated the two germline ends. Germline CDR1 GTSNPN, CDR2 SVGIG (reference sequence). The CDR3 spells CAWNGARTTDTQYF. DNA for the CDR3: TGTGCCTGGAATGGGGCCCGGACTACAGATACGCAGTATTTT. The full variable domain, its missing parts supplied by reference TRBV30 and TRBJ2-3, is SQTIHQWPATLVQPVGSPLSLECTVEGTSNPNLYWYRQAAGRGLQLLFYSVGIGQISSEVPQNLSASRPQDRQFILSSKKLLLSDSGFYLCAWNGARTTDTQYFGPGTRLTVL.

The V call is TRBV25-1, the J call TRBJ2-3, with a weak D call TRBD1 (5 bases). The CDR3 is 15 amino acids. Germline V gene data show CDR1 as MGHDK and CDR2 as SYGVNS. The V end lost 1 base, the J end lost 6 bases, and 14 bases lay between the germline ends. The CDR3 loop is CASSELDTDWDTQYF. CDR3 DNA sequence: TGTGCCAGCAGTGAATTGGACACCGACTGGGATACGCAGTATTTT.

V gene TRBV10-3 combines with J gene TRBJ1-2; maybe TRBD1 (5 bases). CDR1 ENHRY and CDR2 SYGVKD come from the germline V gene. The CDR3 is 14 amino acids. Trimming removed 6 bases from V and 3 bases from J, with 14 bases in between. The CDR3: CAISDSTYYYGYTF. DNA of the CDR3: TGTGCCATCAGCGACAGTACATATTACTATGGCTACACCTTC.

The chain links TRBV4-2 to TRBJ1-4; D uncertain. The CDR3 is 13 residues long. Germline loops: CDR1 LGHNA, CDR2 YNFKEQ. Trimming pared 1 base from V and 8 bases from J, leaving 8 bases between. In nucleotides, the CDR3 is TGTGCCAGCAGCCAAGCACCGGGCGAAAAACTGTTTTTT. Protein: CASSQAPGEKLFF.

A single count supports this clone. V usage is TRBV5-1 and J usage is TRBJ2-7; TRBD1 is a possible D gene (6 bases). Germline V gene data show CDR1 as SGHRS and CDR2 as YFSETQ. The CDR3 consists of 13 residues. V was shortened by 3 bases and J by 2 bases, with 9 bases between the two germline ends. DNA for the CDR3: TGCGCCAGCAGCTGGGACAACGCCTACGAGCAGTACTTC. Translation gives CASSWDNAYEQYF.

The chain couples TRBV5-6 to TRBJ2-1; D is uncertain. Germline V gene sequence: CDR1 SGHDT, CDR2 YYEEEE. Trimming removed 4 bases at V and 1 base at J, with 6 bases between. The length of the CDR3 is 13 residues. The CDR3 DNA reads TGTGCCAGCAGCCAACCGTCCTACAATGAGCAGTTCTTC. This sequence encodes CASSQPSYNEQFF. Full variable domain (outside the CDR3, taken from reference TRBV5-6 and TRBJ2-1): DAGVTQSPTHLIKTRGQQVTLRCSPKSGHDTVSWYQQALGQGPQFIFQYYEEEERQRGNFPDRFSGHQFPNYSSELNVNALLLGDSALYLCASSQPSYNEQFFGPGTRLTVL.

The chain couples TRBV4-3 to TRBJ1-4, with a tentative D call TRBD1 (5 bases). This CDR3 is built from 16 residues. Germline assignment: CDR1 LGHNA and CDR2 YSLEER. V lost 1 base and J lost 7, with 16 bases in between. DNA for the CDR3: TGCGCCAGCAGCCAAGTCCCCCAGGGCCGAGGTGAAAAACTGTTTTTT. It codes for CASSQVPQGRGEKLFF.

The chain links TRBV6-2 or TRBV6-3 to TRBJ1-6; no clear D. The CDR3 is 16 amino acids. V was trimmed by 0 bases and J by 9 bases, leaving 15 bases between them. Germline V gives CDR1 MNHEY, CDR2 SVGEGT. CDR3 loop: CASSYSIGLQGSPLHF. As DNA, the CDR3 is TGTGCCAGCAGTTACTCGATAGGACTCCAAGGTTCACCCCTCCACTTT.

The V gene is TRBV3-1 (or the pseudogene TRBV3-2), the J gene TRBJ2-1, with a possible D match to TRBD1 (5 bases). CDR3 length: 14 amino acids. The V end was cut by 11 bases, the J end by 0 bases, with 14 bases between. In germline, CDR1 is LGHDT, CDR2 YNNKEL (reference sequence). CDR3 DNA: TGTGCCTCCAAAGCAGGGTTCTCCTACAATGAGCAGTTCTTC. Residues: CASKAGFSYNEQFF.

J is TRBJ1-2 and V is TRBV6-5; possible D gene TRBD1, 6 bases. The CDR3 runs to 15 residues. V was trimmed by 0 bases and J by 4 bases, leaving 12 bases between them. Germline V lookup: CDR1 MNHEY, CDR2 SVGAGI. This CDR3 is CASSYSYGQSYGYTF. The CDR3 DNA reads TGTGCCAGCAGTTACTCTTACGGACAGTCCTATGGCTACACCTTC.

The chain carries TRBV5-1 and TRBJ1-1; D possibly corresponds to TRBD1 (6 bases). This CDR3 is built from 13 residues. V was clipped by 4 bases and J by 3 bases, with 10 bases between them. CDR1 and CDR2 from the germline V gene are SGHRS and YFSETQ. CDR3: CASSTQGDTEAFF. In nucleotides, the CDR3 is TGCGCCAGCAGCACACAGGGAGACACTGAAGCTTTCTTT.

This chain joins TRBV18 and TRBJ1-2, with D hard to call. V shed 2 bases and J shed 0 bases, with 10 bases lying between them. The germline V gene encodes CDR1 KGHSH and CDR2 LQKENI. The length of the CDR3 is 15 residues. In DNA form, the CDR3 reads TGTGCCAGCTCACCAGGTCTTTCAACTAACTATGGCTACACCTTC. This encodes CASSPGLSTNYGYTF. Using reference TRBV18 and TRBJ1-2 for the parts outside the CDR3, the full variable domain is NAGVMQNPRHLVRRRGQEARLRCSPMKGHSHVYWYRQLPEEGLKFMVYLQKENIIDESGMPKERFSAEFPKEGPSILRIQQVVRGDSAAYFCASSPGLSTNYGYTFGSGTRLTVV.

This rearrangement joins TRBV2 to TRBJ2-7; TRBD1 matches 8 bases. With V trimmed by 7 bases and J by 2 bases, 7 bases remained unmatched. Germline loops: CDR1 SNHLY, CDR2 FYNNEI. The CDR3 is 14 residues long. This CDR3 is CASTRTGWAYEQYF. The CDR3 DNA is TGTGCCAGCACCAGGACAGGGTGGGCCTACGAGCAGTACTTC.

The chain carries TRBV15 and TRBJ1-3; no clear D gene. The CDR3 length is 13 residues. From germline, CDR1 is LNHNV and CDR2 YYDKDF (reference sequence). V gave up 5 bases and J gave up 1 base, with 6 bases separating them. CDR3 in DNA: TGTGCCACCAGCTCCATGTCTGGAAACACCATATATTTT. It specifies CATSSMSGNTIYF.

A remark on this clone: The sample has other DNA sequences that encode this CDR3 too. CDR3 in amino acids: CASSLEGLNTEAFF. For the CDR3, the DNA is TGTGCCAGCAGCTTGGAAGGGTTGAACACTGAAGCTTTCTTT. The chain recombines TRBV5-4 with TRBJ1-1, with unresolved D. The length of the CDR3 is 14 residues. V dropped 0 bases and J dropped 0 bases, with 6 bases sitting between them. The germline V gene encodes CDR1 SGHNT and CDR2 YYREEE (reference sequence).

The chain couples TRBV5-4 to TRBJ1-1, with D uncertain. The CDR3 has 16 residues. CDR1 is SGHNT, CDR2 YYREEE, per germline (reference sequence). The V gene lost 4 bases and the J gene lost 1 base, with 17 bases spanning the gap. The CDR3 DNA reads as TGTGCCAGCAGCACCGGACCCGTGATGAGGAACACTGAAGCTTTCTTT. It translates to CASSTGPVMRNTEAFF.

The rearrangement uses TRBV7-8 and TRBJ1-5, with D possibly matching TRBD1 (6 bases). Germline V gives CDR1 SGHVS, CDR2 FQNEAQ. V dropped 5 bases and J dropped 1 base, with 21 bases sitting between them. The CDR3 has 18 residues. The CDR3 DNA reads as TGTGCCAGCAGCCAAGGGCTCACAGGGTCTGGCAGCAATCAGCCCCAGCATTTT. It is translated as CASSQGLTGSGSNQPQHF.

The V call is TRBV5-4, the J call TRBJ1-6, with 7 positions matching TRBD1. Germline assignment: CDR1 SGHNT and CDR2 YYREEE (reference sequence). Germline trimming cut 4 bases from V and 6 bases from J; bases unmatched to any gene: 7. The CDR3 extends over 15 amino acids. The CDR3 coding sequence is TGTGCCAGCAGCAAAGCCGGGACAGTTAATTCACCCCTCCACTTT. The encoded protein is CASSKAGTVNSPLHF.

This chain joins TRBV30 and TRBJ1-6; 7 bases are a match to TRBD1. The V gene end was trimmed by 5 bases and the J gene end by 8 bases; junction bases not matched to a gene: 9. CDR1 is GTSNPN, CDR2 SVGIG, per germline (reference sequence). The CDR3 is 14 residues long. The CDR3 bases are TGTGCCTGGGGAAGAGAGGGGGCATATTCACCCCTCCACTTT. Its protein product is CAWGREGAYSPLHF.

The chain carries TRBV5-1 and TRBJ2-7; D possibly corresponds to TRBD1 (5 bases). The V gene lost 3 bases and the J gene lost 3 bases, with 10 bases spanning the gap. The CDR3 loop spans 13 amino acids. Germline CDR1 is SGHRS and CDR2 is YFSETQ. The CDR3, as DNA: TGCGCCAGCAGCTCCCCAGGGTTCTACGAGCAGTACTTC. Encoded protein: CASSSPGFYEQYF.

The chain links TRBV4-1 to TRBJ2-5, with TRBD2 matching over 8 bases. V shed 1 base, J shed 2 bases, and the junction held 6 bases outside the gene matches. The CDR3 has 16 amino acids. Germline lookup yields CDR1 MGHRA and CDR2 YSYEKL. CDR3 protein: CASSQGRGGMQETQYF. As DNA, the CDR3 is TGCGCCAGCAGCCAAGGCCGGGGGGGGATGCAAGAGACCCAGTACTTC.

A note on this clone: Since no conserved phenylalanine or tryptophan closes the CDR3, a read error is the likely cause. It is unclear where the CDR3 begins or ends on the DNA, so no DNA is shown, and the CDR3 is as TCRdb lists it. The rearrangement joins TRBV28 to TRBJ1-1. Looked up from germline, CDR1 is MDHEN and CDR2 is SYDVKM. Counting both end residues, the CDR3 totals 14 amino acids. The CDR3 loop is CASSPCKGLPLERG.

The chain combines TRBV7-9 with TRBJ2-1; perhaps D is TRBD1 or TRBD2 (5 bases each). Trimming left V 4 bases short and J 6 bases short, with 19 bases between. Germline V lookup: CDR1 SEHNR, CDR2 FQNEAQ (reference sequence). CDR3 size: 16 residues. The CDR3 nucleotides are TGTGCCAGCAGCTCGACCGGGACCAGGGTATCCAATGAGCAGTTCTTC. It encodes CASSSTGTRVSNEQFF.

This clone was picked up one time. This sequence joins TRBV19 and TRBJ1-2, with 10 nucleotides matching TRBD1. The CDR3 has 13 amino acids. V lost 3 bases and J lost 7; bases outside the gene matches: 2. Germline V CDR1 and CDR2: LNHDA, SQIVND (reference sequence). CDR3 protein: CASSIDRGPGYTF. The CDR3 DNA reads as TGTGCCAGTAGTATCGACAGGGGGCCTGGCTACACCTTC.

This clone was detected only once. V and J are TRBV7-6 and TRBJ2-3; 14 bases agree with TRBD2. The CDR3 length is 18 residues. Germline V gene data show CDR1 as SGHVS and CDR2 as FNYEAQ. With 1 base clipped from V and 5 bases from J, the junction kept 8 bases outside the gene matches. In DNA form, the CDR3 reads TGTGCCAGCAGCTTAGTCCCGACTAGCGGGGGGGCCGGAGATACGCAGTATTTT. This translates into CASSLVPTSGGAGDTQYF.

V gene TRBV6-5 combines with J gene TRBJ2-7; 10 positions match TRBD1. This CDR3 has 16 amino acids. J was trimmed by 2 bases and V by 0 bases; bases with no gene match: 4. The germline V gene encodes CDR1 MNHEY and CDR2 SVGAGI. CDR3: CASSYSKGQGTYEQYF. The CDR3 nucleotides are TGTGCCAGCAGTTACTCGAAGGGACAGGGGACCTACGAGCAGTACTTC.

The chain recombines TRBV15 with TRBJ1-1; tentatively, D is TRBD1 (6 bases). Trimming took off 3 bases at V and 7 bases at J, with 15 bases between the two ends. The CDR3 is 14 residues long. From germline, CDR1 is LNHNV and CDR2 YYDKDF (reference sequence). CDR3 residues: CATSSAGQPREAFF. CDR3 in DNA: TGTGCCACCAGCAGTGCGGGACAACCGCGTGAAGCTTTCTTT. Using reference TRBV15 and TRBJ1-1 for the parts outside the CDR3, the full variable domain is DAMVIQNPRYQVTQFGKPVTLSCSQTLNHNVMYWYQQKSSQAPKLLFHYYDKDFNNEADTPDNFQSRRPNTSFCFLDIRSPGLGDTAMYLCATSSAGQPREAFFGQGTRLTVV.

As to this clone: Other nucleotide sequences from this sample produce the same CDR3. The J gene is TRBJ1-6, the V gene TRBV4-3; D call uncertain. Per germline, CDR1 LGHNA and CDR2 YSLEER. V lost 0 bases, J lost 0 bases, and 6 bases lay in between. This CDR3 comprises 16 residues. CDR3 protein: CASSQDPSSYNSPLHF. DNA of the CDR3: TGCGCCAGCAGCCAAGATCCTAGCTCCTATAATTCACCCCTCCACTTT.

The chain employs TRBV4-1 and TRBJ1-4; D uncertain. With 4 bases removed from V and 3 bases from J, the gap between germline ends came to 15 bases. This CDR3 is 16 amino acids long. CDR1 and CDR2 (germline): MGHRA, YSYEKL. CDR3 sequence reads: CASSRYASDPNEKLFF. As DNA, the CDR3 is TGCGCCAGCAGCCGATATGCCTCTGACCCTAATGAAAAACTGTTTTTT.